This paragraph reports one T cell receptor (beta chain). Germline V gene data show CDR1 as LNHNV and CDR2 as YYDKDF (reference sequence). Germline trimming cut 3 bases from V and 1 base from J; bases unmatched to any gene: 1. CDR3 length equals 14 residues. The data originate from a study of cytomegalovirus exposure and HLA in healthy donors. The PCR employed 60 Vbeta primers together with 13 Jbeta primers. The data were produced by immunoSEQ multiplex PCR, yet TCRdb's version contains in-frame clones alone and is incomplete. The sample shows a few hundred thousand clones, about four fifths of them seen only once.

This receptor was identified in a girl aged 2 to 10 in good health and CMV-seronegative. J is TRBJ1-1 and V is TRBV15; 8 bases agree with TRBD1. Sample: PBMCs. This CDR3 reads CATSSGQGNTEAFF. For the CDR3, the DNA is TGTGCCACCAGCAGCGGACAGGGGAACACTGAAGCTTTCTTT.